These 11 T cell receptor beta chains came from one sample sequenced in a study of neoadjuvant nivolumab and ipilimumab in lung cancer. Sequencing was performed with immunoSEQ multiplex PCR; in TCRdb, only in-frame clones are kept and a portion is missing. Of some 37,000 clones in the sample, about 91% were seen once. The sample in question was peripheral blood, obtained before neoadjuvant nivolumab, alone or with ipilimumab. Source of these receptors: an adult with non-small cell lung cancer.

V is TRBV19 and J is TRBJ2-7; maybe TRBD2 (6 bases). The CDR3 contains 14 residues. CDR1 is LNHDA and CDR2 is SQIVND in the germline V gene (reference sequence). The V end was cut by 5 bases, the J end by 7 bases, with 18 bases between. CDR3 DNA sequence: TGTGCCAGTAGTGTCCGACTAGAAAATCGGGAGCAGTACTTC. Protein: CASSVRLENREQYF.

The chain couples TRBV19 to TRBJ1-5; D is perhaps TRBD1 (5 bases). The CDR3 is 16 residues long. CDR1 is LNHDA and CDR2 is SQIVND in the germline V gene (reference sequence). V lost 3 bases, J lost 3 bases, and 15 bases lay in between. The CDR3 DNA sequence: TGTGCCAGTAGTATTCGGGCGGAGGGACTCAATCAGCCCCAGCATTTT. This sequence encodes CASSIRAEGLNQPQHF.

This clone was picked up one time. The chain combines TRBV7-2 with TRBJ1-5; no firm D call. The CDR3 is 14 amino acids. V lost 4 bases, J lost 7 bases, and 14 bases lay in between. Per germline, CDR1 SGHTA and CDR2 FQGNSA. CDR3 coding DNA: TGTGCCAGCAGCTCCACCACTGGAGGGCAGCCCCAGCATTTT. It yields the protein CASSSTTGGQPQHF.

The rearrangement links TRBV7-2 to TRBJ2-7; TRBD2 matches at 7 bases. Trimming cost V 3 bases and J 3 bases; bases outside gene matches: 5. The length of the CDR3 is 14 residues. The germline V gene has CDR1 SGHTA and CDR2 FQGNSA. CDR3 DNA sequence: TGTGCCAGCAGCTTCGGTCGGGAGGTCTACGAGCAGTACTTC. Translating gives CASSFGREVYEQYF. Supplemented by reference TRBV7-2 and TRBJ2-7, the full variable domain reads GAGVSQSPSNKVTEKGKDVELRCDPISGHTALYWYRQSLGQGLEFLIYFQGNSAPDKSGLPSDRFSAERTGGSVSTLTIQRTQQEDSAVYLCASSFGREVYEQYFGPGTRLTVT.

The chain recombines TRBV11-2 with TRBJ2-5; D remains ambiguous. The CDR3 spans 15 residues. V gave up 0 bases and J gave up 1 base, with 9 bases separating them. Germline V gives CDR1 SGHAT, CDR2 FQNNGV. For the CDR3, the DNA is TGTGCCAGCAGCTTAGATTTCTTGGTCCAAGAGACCCAGTACTTC. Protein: CASSLDFLVQETQYF.

The CDR3 reads CASSLDWASGNNEQFF. CDR3 sequence (DNA): TGTGCCAGCAGCTTAGATTGGGCTAGCGGGAACAATGAGCAGTTCTTC. The chain uses TRBV7-7 and TRBJ2-1; 9 nucleotides align to TRBD2. Trimming at V came to 1 base and at J to 5 bases, leaving 6 bases not matched to a gene. From germline, CDR1 is SSHAT and CDR2 FNYEAQ (reference sequence). The CDR3 runs to 16 residues.

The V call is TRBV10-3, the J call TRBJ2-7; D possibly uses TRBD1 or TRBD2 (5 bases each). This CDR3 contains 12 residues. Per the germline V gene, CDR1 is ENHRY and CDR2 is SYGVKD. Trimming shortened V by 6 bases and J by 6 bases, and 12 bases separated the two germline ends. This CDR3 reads CAISGQGPEQYF. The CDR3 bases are TGTGCCATCAGCGGGCAGGGACCCGAGCAGTACTTC.

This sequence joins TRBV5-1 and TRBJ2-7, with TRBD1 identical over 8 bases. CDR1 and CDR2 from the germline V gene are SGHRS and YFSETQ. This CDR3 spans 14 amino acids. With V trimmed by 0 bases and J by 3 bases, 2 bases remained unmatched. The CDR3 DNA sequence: TGCGCCAGCAGCTTGGGGACAGGGAACTACGAGCAGTACTTC. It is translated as CASSLGTGNYEQYF.

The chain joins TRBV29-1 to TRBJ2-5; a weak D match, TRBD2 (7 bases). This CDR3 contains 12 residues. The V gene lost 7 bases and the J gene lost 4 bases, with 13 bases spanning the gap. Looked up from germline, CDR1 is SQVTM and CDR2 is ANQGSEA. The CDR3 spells CSGRRGGETQYF. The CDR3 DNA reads TGCAGCGGGCGTAGGGGGGGAGAGACCCAGTACTTC.

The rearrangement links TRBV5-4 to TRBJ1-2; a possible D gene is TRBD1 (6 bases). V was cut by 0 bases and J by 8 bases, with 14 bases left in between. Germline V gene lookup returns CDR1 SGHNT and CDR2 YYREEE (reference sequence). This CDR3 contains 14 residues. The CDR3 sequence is CASSLVGGEGGYTF. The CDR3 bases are TGTGCCAGCAGCTTGGTAGGGGGTGAGGGCGGCTACACCTTC.

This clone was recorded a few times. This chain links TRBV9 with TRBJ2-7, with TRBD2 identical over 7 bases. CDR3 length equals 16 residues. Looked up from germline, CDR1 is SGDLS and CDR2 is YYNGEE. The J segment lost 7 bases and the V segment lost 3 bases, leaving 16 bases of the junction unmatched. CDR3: CASSGGGPREAGEQYF. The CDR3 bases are TGTGCCAGCAGCGGTGGCGGTCCCCGGGAGGCTGGGGAGCAGTACTTC.